What follows are 14 T cell receptor beta chains derived from one specimen sequenced in a study of control samples from healthy donors and cancer patients. Only in-frame clones appear in the TCRdb table, and some are missing; sequencing was by immunoSEQ multiplex PCR. The sample lists roughly 59,000 clones, 80% to 95% occurring once. The sample consisted of PBMCs. The receptors stem from a man aged 35-49 years with colorectal cancer.

The V gene is TRBV5-1, the J gene TRBJ2-5; D remains unclear. The V gene lost 3 bases and the J gene lost 2 bases, with 2 bases spanning the gap. From germline, CDR1 is SGHRS and CDR2 YFSETQ. The CDR3 is 11 residues long. CDR3 in DNA: TGCGCCAGCAGCTGGCAAGAGACCCAGTACTTC. It is translated as CASSWQETQYF.

V and J are TRBV11-3 and TRBJ1-5; a weak D match, TRBD1 (5 bases). The CDR3 contains 13 residues. Trimming cost V 5 bases and J 1 base, with 6 bases left between them. Germline CDR1 is SGHNT and CDR2 is YENEEA. CDR3 in amino acids: CASSPGSNQPQHF. Here the CDR3 DNA reads TGTGCCAGCAGCCCAGGGAGCAATCAGCCCCAGCATTTT.

The chain uses TRBV7-9 and TRBJ1-2, with TRBD1 identical over 10 bases. The trim removed 3 bases at V and 7 bases at J, leaving 11 bases unmatched. The CDR3 sequence is 16 residues long. Germline loops: CDR1 SEHNR, CDR2 FQNEAQ (reference sequence). The DNA for the CDR3 is TGTGCCAGCAGCTTCACACCCGGGACAGGGGAAATTGGCTACACCTTC. It translates to CASSFTPGTGEIGYTF.

The chain employs TRBV3-1 (or the pseudogene TRBV3-2) and TRBJ1-1; the D is unclear. V lost 0 bases to trimming and J lost 1 base, with 6 bases between them. The V gene's germline CDR1 is LGHDT and CDR2 YNNKEL (reference sequence). The CDR3 consists of 14 residues. CDR3: CASSQDRRNTEAFF. DNA for the CDR3: TGTGCCAGCAGCCAAGATCGAAGGAACACTGAAGCTTTCTTT.

The chain employs TRBV5-1 and TRBJ2-5; a weak D match, TRBD1 (6 bases). The V gene lost 1 base and the J gene lost 5 bases, with 15 bases spanning the gap. Germline V gives CDR1 SGHRS, CDR2 YFSETQ. The CDR3 loop spans 15 amino acids. The CDR3 nucleotides are TGCGCCAGCAGCTTGTCCGTGGGGGCAACGGAGACCCAGTACTTC. Its protein product is CASSLSVGATETQYF.

The V call is TRBV3-1 (or the pseudogene TRBV3-2), the J call TRBJ2-6; D could derive from TRBD1 or TRBD2 (7 bases each). CDR1 LGHDT and CDR2 YNNKEL come from the germline V gene (reference sequence). The CDR3 is 17 amino acids. V was pared by 5 bases and J by 2 bases, with 16 bases between. The CDR3 DNA reads TGTGCCAGCAGCGTGGCCAGGGGGGGAGCTGGGGCCAACGTCCTGACTTTC. It encodes CASSVARGGAGANVLTF.

The CDR3 is CASSQGTIAGELFF. DNA of the CDR3: TGTGCCAGCAGCCAAGGGACAATTGCCGGGGAGCTGTTTTTT. This chain connects TRBV3-1 (or the pseudogene TRBV3-2) to TRBJ2-2, with D possibly TRBD1 on 5 matching bases. The germline CDR1 and CDR2 sequences are LGHDT and YNNKEL (reference sequence). The CDR3 is 14 residues long. V gave up 1 base and J gave up 6 bases, with 9 bases separating them.

The CDR3 reads CASSQGQNNSPLHF. The CDR3, as DNA: TGTGCCAGCTCACAGGGACAGAATAATTCACCCCTCCACTTT. The chain has TRBV18 and TRBJ1-6; the match to TRBD1 covers 7 bases. The length of the CDR3 is 14 residues. Germline lookup yields CDR1 KGHSH and CDR2 LQKENI. Trimming at V came to 4 bases and at J to 5 bases, leaving 2 bases not matched to a gene.

The chain couples TRBV6-5 to TRBJ2-3; either TRBD1 or TRBD2 may fit D (6 bases each). V lost 10 bases to trimming and J lost 5 bases, with 19 bases between them. This CDR3 is built from 14 residues. Germline V CDR1 and CDR2: MNHEY, SVGAGI. CDR3 sequence reads: CATPAVGGVDTQYF. CDR3 nucleotides: TGTGCCACCCCTGCCGTGGGGGGCGTAGATACGCAGTATTTT.

The genes are TRBV15 and TRBJ1-2; 9 bases agree with TRBD1. CDR1 is LNHNV, CDR2 YYDKDF, per germline (reference sequence). The V and J ends lost 2 bases and 3 bases, in that order; junction bases with no gene match: 7. This CDR3 has 16 residues. The DNA for the CDR3 is TGTGCCACCAGCAGAAACCGGGACAGGGCCCACTATGGCTACACCTTC. Amino acids: CATSRNRDRAHYGYTF.

CDR3 in amino acids: CASSARLAGGGNTQYF. CDR3 in DNA: TGTGCCAGCAGCGCCCGACTAGCGGGGGGAGGGAATACGCAGTATTTT. This sequence joins TRBV9 and TRBJ2-3, with 13 bases aligning to TRBD2. The CDR3 is 16 amino acids. CDR1 SGDLS and CDR2 YYNGEE come from the germline V gene. The V segment lost 3 bases and the J segment 7 bases; nucleotides outside the gene matches: 8.

This chain uses TRBV10-2 with TRBJ1-6, with 7 nucleotides matching TRBD1. Per the germline V gene, CDR1 is WSHSY and CDR2 is SAAADI. Germline trimming cut 6 bases from V and 5 bases from J; bases unmatched to any gene: 7. This CDR3 contains 15 residues. The CDR3, as DNA: TGCGCCAGCAGGGACGGGACAGAAGATAATTCACCCCTCCACTTT. Translation: CASRDGTEDNSPLHF.

J is TRBJ2-5 and V is TRBV10-1, with D perhaps matching TRBD1 (6 bases). Trimming stripped 2 bases from V and 5 bases from J, with 9 bases between. This CDR3 contains 13 residues. Per germline, CDR1 WNHNN and CDR2 SYGVQD (reference sequence). The CDR3 protein is CASSEQGKETQYF. The DNA for the CDR3 is TGCGCCAGCAGTGAGCAGGGGAAGGAGACCCAGTACTTC.

V and J are TRBV19 and TRBJ1-1; 7 bases map to TRBD1. This CDR3 has 15 amino acids. The V and J ends lost 6 bases and 1 base, in that order; junction bases with no gene match: 8. CDR1 LNHDA and CDR2 SQIVND come from the germline V gene (reference sequence). Here the CDR3 DNA reads TGTGCCAGTAGGGGACCGGGACAGTCGAACACTGAAGCTTTCTTT. This encodes CASRGPGQSNTEAFF. Filled out from reference TRBV19 and TRBJ1-1, the complete variable domain reads DGGITQSPKYLFRKEGQNVTLSCEQNLNHDAMYWYRQDPGQGLRLIYYSQIVNDFQKGDIAEGYSVSREKKESFPLTVTSAQKNPTAFYLCASRGPGQSNTEAFFGQGTRLTVV.